One and the same sample provided the 24 T cell receptor beta chains below, sequenced in a study of T-cell reconstitution after alpha-beta-depleted transplantation in children. Unique molecular identifiers tagged the TCRbeta library. From the PCR reads, TCRdb called clonotypes with MiXCR, one entry per CDR3 protein. The sample lists 100,000 or so distinct CDR3 sequences, 9% to 15% occurring once. The material was PBMCs from the stem cell graft donor, obtained from the stem cell graft. The receptors derive from a human donor who donated a stem cell graft to a child with inherited bone marrow failure.

The table lists this clonotype with many counts. This chain links TRBV6-6 with TRBJ1-5; D not certain. The CDR3 length is 12 residues. Germline V lookup: CDR1 MNHNY, CDR2 SVGAGI (reference sequence). The germline V and J ends were trimmed by 6 bases and 1 base, with 4 bases remaining between them. CDR3 coding DNA: TGTGCCAGCAGGGGAAGCAATCAGCCCCAGCATTTT. It is translated as CASRGSNQPQHF.

The rearrangement uses TRBV2 and TRBJ1-5; 9 positions match TRBD1. The CDR3 length is 13 residues. Germline lookup yields CDR1 SNHLY and CDR2 FYNNEI. Trimming cost V 6 bases and J 7 bases; bases outside gene matches: 4. The DNA of the CDR3 is TGTGCCAGCAGGACAGGGGGACGGCAGCCCCAGCATTTT. Translating gives CASRTGGRQPQHF.

This clonotype was seen repeatedly, ten times or more. The genes are TRBV10-3 and TRBJ2-5; 8 bases line up with TRBD1. The V and J ends lost 11 bases and 2 bases, in that order; junction bases with no gene match: 10. CDR3 size: 14 residues. The V gene's germline CDR1 is ENHRY and CDR2 SYGVKD. CDR3 sequence reads: CAVGINRGQETQYF. In DNA form, the CDR3 reads TGTGCCGTCGGGATAAACAGGGGGCAAGAGACCCAGTACTTC.

This clonotype was seen many times. This chain links TRBV5-1 with TRBJ1-1; D remains unclear. The CDR3 spans 15 residues. The V end lost 0 bases, the J end lost 2 bases, and 11 bases lay between the germline ends. In germline, CDR1 is SGHRS, CDR2 YFSETQ. The CDR3 loop is CASSLESYSNTEAFF. CDR3 nucleotide sequence: TGCGCCAGCAGCTTGGAATCTTACAGCAACACTGAAGCTTTCTTT.

In this sample, this clonotype turned up a few times. The rearrangement joins TRBV4-3 to TRBJ2-5, with D unclear. The V end lost 1 base, the J end lost 5 bases, and 8 bases lay between the germline ends. Germline V gene data show CDR1 as LGHNA and CDR2 as YSLEER. The CDR3 spans 13 residues. The CDR3 bases are TGCGCCAGCAGCCAAGCCAGGCGGGAGACCCAGTACTTC. Encoded protein: CASSQARRETQYF.

The table lists this clonotype with many counts. This sequence joins TRBV5-1 and TRBJ1-2, with 7 nucleotides matching TRBD1. Germline V gene lookup returns CDR1 SGHRS and CDR2 YFSETQ. V gave up 1 base and J gave up 8 bases; unmatched junction bases: 14. This CDR3 has 16 amino acids. For the CDR3, the DNA is TGCGCCAGCAGCTTGACCCCGGGGACAGACTTTAGCGGCTACACCTTC. Its protein product is CASSLTPGTDFSGYTF.

This chain uses TRBV6-1 with TRBJ2-7, with a weak D call TRBD1 (6 bases). The V and J ends lost 7 bases and 0 bases respectively, with 19 bases between them. Looked up from germline, CDR1 is MNHNS and CDR2 is SASEGT. The CDR3 length is 16 residues. CDR3 sequence reads: CASTRGGRWSSYEQYF. The CDR3 DNA reads as TGTGCCAGCACCCGAGGGGGACGGTGGAGCTCCTACGAGCAGTACTTC.

This clonotype was detected ten times or more. V and J are TRBV5-1 and TRBJ2-5; D gene ambiguous. The CDR3 contains 15 residues. Germline V lookup: CDR1 SGHRS, CDR2 YFSETQ. With 0 bases removed from V and 1 base from J, the gap between germline ends came to 10 bases. CDR3 DNA sequence: TGCGCCAGCAGCTTGGTGGGCCAGATCCAAGAGACCCAGTACTTC. It encodes CASSLVGQIQETQYF.

This clonotype was seen ten or more times. The V gene is TRBV7-2, the J gene TRBJ2-7; D gene ambiguous. Trimming shortened V by 4 bases and J by 3 bases, and 7 bases separated the two germline ends. The germline V gene has CDR1 SGHTA and CDR2 FQGNSA. CDR3 size: 12 residues. The CDR3 spells CASSSPFYEQYF. Written as DNA, the CDR3 is TGTGCCAGCAGCTCACCTTTCTACGAGCAGTACTTC.

This clonotype appeared many times. This rearrangement joins TRBV10-3 to TRBJ1-1; possibly TRBD1 for D (5 bases). V was clipped by 2 bases and J by 1 base, with 20 bases between them. CDR3 length: 18 amino acids. The germline V gene has CDR1 ENHRY and CDR2 SYGVKD. CDR3 amino acids: CAISETGYLGQGNTEAFF. CDR3 bases: TGTGCCATCAGTGAGACGGGGTATTTAGGGCAGGGGAACACTGAAGCTTTCTTT.

This sequence joins TRBV7-6 and TRBJ2-5; D gene uncertain. The length of the CDR3 is 15 residues. Germline CDR1 reads SGHVS; CDR2 reads FNYEAQ. Trimming left V 4 bases short and J 2 bases short, with 14 bases between. Here the CDR3 DNA reads TGTGCCAGCAGCTCTCCGGCAGAGACTCAAGAGACCCAGTACTTC. It codes for CASSSPAETQETQYF.

Comments on this clonotype: A read error may produce the germline difference seen at one junction end. The chain links TRBV5-5 to TRBJ2-2, with TRBD1 identical over 7 bases. From germline, CDR1 is SGHKS and CDR2 YYEKEE (reference sequence). The CDR3 is 13 amino acids. This CDR3 reads CASSERGPGEQFF. The CDR3 region has the DNA TGTGCCAGCAGCGAAAGGGGGCCCGGGGAGCAGTTTTTT.

The chain uses TRBV7-9 and TRBJ1-1; no clear D. This CDR3 has 14 residues. CDR1 SEHNR and CDR2 FQNEAQ come from the germline V gene (reference sequence). Trimming removed 4 bases from V and 1 base from J, with 10 bases in between. The CDR3 DNA sequence: TGTGCCAGCAGCTCCCCACCGGAGAACACTGAAGCTTTCTTT. It is translated as CASSSPPENTEAFF.

This clonotype was counted at least ten times. This chain connects TRBV5-5 to TRBJ1-3; D remains ambiguous. V was cut by 0 bases and J by 4 bases, with 11 bases left in between. There are 15 residues in the CDR3. Looked up from germline, CDR1 is SGHKS and CDR2 is YYEKEE (reference sequence). CDR3: CASSLVPGSGNTIYF. CDR3 DNA sequence: TGTGCCAGCAGCTTGGTTCCGGGGTCGGGAAACACCATATATTTT. Drawing the rest from reference TRBV5-5 and TRBJ1-3, the complete variable domain is DAGVTQSPTHLIKTRGQQVTLRCSPISGHKSVSWYQQVLGQGPQFIFQYYEKEERGRGNFPDRFSARQFPNYSSELNVNALLLGDSALYLCASSLVPGSGNTIYFGEGSWLTVV.

This clonotype was seen at least ten times. The chain couples TRBV28 to TRBJ2-7; perhaps D is TRBD1 or TRBD2 (6 bases each). This CDR3 has 15 residues. Trimming stripped 6 bases from V and 2 bases from J, with 17 bases between. Germline-derived CDR1 and CDR2 are MDHEN and SYDVKM. In nucleotides, the CDR3 is TGTGCCAGCAGCAGAGGGGGACTTGGACCCTACGAGCAGTACTTC. Its protein is CASSRGGLGPYEQYF. Full variable domain (outside the CDR3, taken from reference TRBV28 and TRBJ2-7): DVKVTQSSRYLVKRTGEKVFLECVQDMDHENMFWYRQDPGLGLRLIYFSYDVKMKEKGDIPEGYSVSREKKERFSLILESASTNQTSMYLCASSRGGLGPYEQYFGPGTRLTVT.

The chain uses TRBV19 and TRBJ2-3; 9 bases agree with TRBD2. Germline CDR1 LNHDA, CDR2 SQIVND (reference sequence). There are 15 residues in the CDR3. The V gene end was trimmed by 9 bases and the J gene end by 4 bases; junction bases not matched to a gene: 11. The DNA for the CDR3 is TGTGCCAGCACCCAGCGGGGGGTCGTCTCAGATACGCAGTATTTT. It specifies CASTQRGVVSDTQYF.

This clonotype was detected ten times or more. The V call is TRBV9, the J call TRBJ2-2; possibly TRBD2 for D (5 bases). The CDR3 consists of 15 residues. V lost 4 bases and J lost 4, with 14 bases in between. Germline CDR1 reads SGDLS; CDR2 reads YYNGEE. CDR3 nucleotide sequence: TGTGCCAGCAGCCCGATCGGGAAGAGCACCGGGGAGCTGTTTTTT. Its protein product is CASSPIGKSTGELFF.

The table lists this clonotype with many counts. V is TRBV4-2 and J is TRBJ2-5; D possibly corresponds to TRBD2 (5 bases). This CDR3 has 17 residues. Deletions cut 2 bases from V and 2 bases from J, with 18 bases between. Germline CDR1 is LGHNA and CDR2 is YNFKEQ. CDR3 sequence reads: CASSQSPGGRDQETQYF. CDR3 nucleotides: TGTGCCAGCAGCCAATCCCCCGGAGGTAGGGATCAAGAGACCCAGTACTTC.

This clonotype was detected many times. This chain connects TRBV20-1 to TRBJ1-1; no firm D call. The CDR3 is 13 residues long. V was cut by 4 bases and J by 1 base, with 10 bases left in between. Germline CDR1 is DFQATT and CDR2 is SNEGSKA (reference sequence). This CDR3 is CSATVQPNTEAFF. DNA of the CDR3: TGCAGTGCTACGGTACAGCCGAACACTGAAGCTTTCTTT.

The count of this clonotype is one. The chain employs TRBV7-3 and TRBJ1-2; TRBD1 agrees at 7 bases. CDR1 is SGHTA and CDR2 is FQGTGA in the germline V gene. This CDR3 contains 15 residues. Trimming removed 0 bases from V and 4 bases from J; junction bases left unmatched: 5. The CDR3 DNA sequence: TGTGCCAGCAGCTTAACGACAGGGAGCTCCTATGGCTACACCTTC. Protein: CASSLTTGSSYGYTF.

Many counts were recorded for this clonotype. The chain carries TRBV5-1 and TRBJ2-1; 9 positions match TRBD1. Germline CDR1 reads SGHRS; CDR2 reads YFSETQ. CDR3 length equals 16 residues. V shed 0 bases and J 4 bases; nucleotides not matched to a gene: 5. The DNA of the CDR3 is TGCGCCAGCAGCTTGGTCGCCGGGACAGGGTACAATGAGCAGTTCTTC. Its protein product is CASSLVAGTGYNEQFF.

This clonotype occurred many times. The gene calls are TRBV7-9 and TRBJ1-3, with D unclear. The CDR3 runs to 12 residues. With 7 bases removed from V and 3 bases from J, the gap between germline ends came to 7 bases. In germline, CDR1 is SEHNR, CDR2 FQNEAQ (reference sequence). CDR3 bases: TGTGCCAGCATCCCGGGTGGAAACACCATATATTTT. As protein: CASIPGGNTIYF.

At least ten counts were recorded for this clonotype. The rearrangement joins TRBV29-1 to TRBJ1-1; tentative D call: TRBD1 (5 bases). Germline assignment: CDR1 SQVTM and CDR2 ANQGSEA. V was shortened by 7 bases and J by 0 bases, with 12 bases between the two germline ends. The CDR3 totals 13 residues. CDR3 loop: CSALGELNTEAFF. CDR3 nucleotides: TGCAGCGCGCTAGGGGAGTTGAACACTGAAGCTTTCTTT.

The chain recombines TRBV6-5 with TRBJ1-2, with unresolved D. V lost 0 bases, J lost 6 bases, and 17 bases lay in between. This CDR3 has 16 amino acids. The germline V gene encodes CDR1 MNHEY and CDR2 SVGAGI. The CDR3 protein is CASSYSLRSQGDGYTF. The CDR3 DNA follows: TGTGCCAGCAGTTACTCGTTAAGGAGCCAAGGAGATGGCTACACCTTC.